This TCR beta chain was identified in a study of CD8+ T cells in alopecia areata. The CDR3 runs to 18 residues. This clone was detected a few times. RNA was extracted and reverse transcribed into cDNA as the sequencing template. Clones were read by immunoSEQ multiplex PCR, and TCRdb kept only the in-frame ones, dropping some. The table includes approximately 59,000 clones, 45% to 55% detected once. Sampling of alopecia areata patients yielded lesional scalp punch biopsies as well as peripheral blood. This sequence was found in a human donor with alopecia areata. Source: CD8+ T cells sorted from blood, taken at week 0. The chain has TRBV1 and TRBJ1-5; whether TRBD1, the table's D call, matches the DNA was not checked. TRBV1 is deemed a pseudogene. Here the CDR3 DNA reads TGCACCAGCAGCCAAGATCCGGACAGGGAGGGCAGCAATCAGCCCCAGCATTTT. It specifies CTSSQDPDREGSNQPQHF.